This is a list of T cell receptor beta chains from one sample in a study of shared clonotypes between healthy human individuals. Libraries were prepared by immunoSEQ multiplex PCR; TCRdb keeps only in-frame clonotypes and omits some of them. The table records more than 2,000,000 clones, approximately 95% of them present only once. The sequenced sample consisted of naive CD4+ T cells from PBMCs. These receptors were collected from a man younger than 35 in good health. Some clones in this sample may be carry-over from other donors' samples. Each CDR3 is given without its conserved first and last residue. A D gene is named only where the DNA matches it firmly.

J: TRBJ2-7
length: 15
V: TRBV4-1
D: NA
CDR3: ASSPRATSETWYEQY

J: TRBJ2-1
length: 11
V: TRBV27
D: NA
CDR3: ASSSRTYNEQF

J: TRBJ1-1
length: 11
V: TRBV28
D: NA
CDR3: ASGQLLNTEAF

J: TRBJ2-2
length: 12
V: TRBV7-8
D: NA
CDR3: ASSLESGTGELF

J: TRBJ2-7
length: 11
V: TRBV2
D: NA
CDR3: ASRGGDTYEQY

J: TRBJ1-1
length: 10
V: TRBV29-1
D: NA
CDR3: SGVNRDVQAF

J: TRBJ2-3
length: 12
V: TRBV7-2
D: NA
CDR3: ASTQTAGRDTQY

J: TRBJ2-1
length: 13
V: TRBV25-1
D: TRBD2
CDR3: ASTLAGGPYNEQF

J: TRBJ1-3
length: 13
V: TRBV6-6
D: NA
CDR3: ASKKVDNSGNTIY

J: TRBJ1-1
length: 14
V: TRBV27
D: NA
CDR3: ASSFSRQGPNTEAF

J: TRBJ1-1
length: 11
V: TRBV7-8
D: TRBD1
CDR3: ASSQGQGAEAF

J: TRBJ1-5
length: 12
V: TRBV9
D: NA
CDR3: ASSPGPLVQPQH

J: TRBJ2-7
length: 15
V: TRBV7-9
D: NA
CDR3: ASSIFGGGTLSYEQY

J: TRBJ2-7
length: 12
V: TRBV6-6
D: TRBD2
CDR3: ASSSPREFYEQY

J: TRBJ1-2
length: 12
V: TRBV9
D: TRBD1
CDR3: ASSARTGMYGYT

J: TRBJ1-1
length: 12
V: TRBV5-5
D: NA
CDR3: ASSRGTLDTEAF

J: TRBJ2-2
length: 13
V: TRBV5-4
D: TRBD1
CDR3: ASSLGGTGAGELF

J: TRBJ1-5
length: 14
V: TRBV19
D: NA
CDR3: ASTLTWSGFNQPQH

J: TRBJ2-7
length: 13
V: TRBV5-1
D: TRBD1
CDR3: ASSLAGLGGDEQY

J: TRBJ1-1
length: 8
V: TRBV23-1
D: NA
CDR3: ASSQYMAF

J: TRBJ2-6
length: 13
V: TRBV7-3
D: NA
CDR3: ASSLRGSGANVLT

J: TRBJ1-1
length: 12
V: TRBV5-1
D: TRBD1
CDR3: ASSLDYGTGESF

J: TRBJ1-5
length: 15
V: TRBV27
D: TRBD1
CDR3: ASSLRTGGLGNQPQH

J: TRBJ1-5
length: 13
V: TRBV5-1
D: NA
CDR3: ASSRDGGGNQPQH

J: TRBJ2-1
length: 13
V: TRBV5-6
D: TRBD1
CDR3: ASSATRTGAYEQF